This T cell receptor beta chain originates from a study of blood T cell repertoires in COVID-19. Germline lookup yields CDR1 SGHVS and CDR2 FQNEAQ. The CDR3 consists of 15 residues. V was cut by 6 bases and J by 6 bases, with 21 bases left in between. Participants were aged 18 to 89 years, lived in 20 to 25 US areas, and enrolled virtually. How the authors handled the data: Amplification of reference gene primers provided the estimated nucleated cell counts. Profiling relied on immunoSEQ multiplex PCR, and the TCRdb table lists in-frame clones only, not all of them. The V and J calls and the clone size are those of that table, but D and trimming were determined from the DNA. This sample has hundreds of thousands of clones, with 85% found just once.

The sequence came from a woman aged 50 to 60 who had recovered from COVID-19. The rearrangement links TRBV7-8 to TRBJ2-7, with D possibly being TRBD2 (7 bases). Sequencing input: PBMCs or T cells enriched from blood (not recorded which). The CDR3 region has the DNA TGTGCCAGCAGTGATAGCGGAGGGGGGGCGGTCGAGCAGTACTTC. This sequence encodes CASSDSGGGAVEQYF.